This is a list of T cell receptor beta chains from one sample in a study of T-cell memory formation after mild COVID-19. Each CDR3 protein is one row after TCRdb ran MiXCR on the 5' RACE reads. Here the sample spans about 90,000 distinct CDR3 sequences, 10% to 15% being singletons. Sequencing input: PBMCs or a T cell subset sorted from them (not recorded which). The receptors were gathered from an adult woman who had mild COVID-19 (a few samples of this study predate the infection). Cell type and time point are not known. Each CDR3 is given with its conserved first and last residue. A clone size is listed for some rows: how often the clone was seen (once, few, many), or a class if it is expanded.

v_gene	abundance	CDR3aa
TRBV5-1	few	CASSLKHQETQYF
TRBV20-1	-	CSARGGEPYEQYF
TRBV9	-	CASSGSGRAGSYNEQFF
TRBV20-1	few	CSGGQGNEQYF
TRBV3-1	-	CASSQGYRTEAFF
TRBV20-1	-	CSARGGLNNEKFF
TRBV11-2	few	CASSWAFGETQYF
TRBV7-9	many	CASSLDVGTRSYNEQFF
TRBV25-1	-	CASSDSGDNEQFF
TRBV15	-	CATSRDRAAPANYGYTF
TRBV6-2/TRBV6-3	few	CASSVHQRYEQYF
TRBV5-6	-	CASSFGSLSNQPQHF
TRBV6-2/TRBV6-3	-	CASSLGTSGYEQYF
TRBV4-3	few	CASSQESPSGLAKNIQYF
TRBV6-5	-	CASSYDSGGSQETQYF
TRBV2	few	CASNRDTGSYEQYF
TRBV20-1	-	CSARDQEQWNTGELFF
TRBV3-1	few	CASSQVQGSMNTEAFF
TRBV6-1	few	CASSADRAPYEQYF
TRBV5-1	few	CASSLGSHNEQFF
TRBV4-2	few	CASSQYLAGASGELFF
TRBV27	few	CASSLSLPGTDTQYF
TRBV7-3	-	CASSTGLAGVAETQYF
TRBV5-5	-	CASSSRTALYGYTF
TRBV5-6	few	CASSPRTGVYEQYF
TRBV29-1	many	CSVEKAGVSEQYF
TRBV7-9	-	CASSPGLAGRTDTQYF
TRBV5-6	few	CASSWGQLNTEAFF
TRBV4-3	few	CASSQDLGGMNTGELFF
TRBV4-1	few	CASSLVAGVPYEQYF
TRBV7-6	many	CASSLGGEVPSSHNEQFF
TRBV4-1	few	CASGRDFETQYF
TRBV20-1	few	CSAFRGGEVGAQYF
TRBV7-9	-	CASTVEGLRNEQFF
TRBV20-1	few	CSAAPGGVMYQPQHF